Presented here are 16 T cell receptor beta chains from one specimen sequenced in a study of spatial heterogeneity in lung cancer. The study's findings and limits: Within tumors, counts of expanded alpha and beta TCRs tracked tumor mutation counts.

TCRdb reanalysed the 5' RACE reads using MiXCR and keeps one entry per CDR3 protein. The table includes roughly 160 distinct CDR3 sequences, approximately 30% detected once. The time point denotes: sample taken at primary tumor resection. The antigens of these receptors remain unknown. Material: lung tumor tissue, obtained at surgery. These TCRs come from a male donor with early-stage non-small cell lung cancer.

By proportion, this clonotype is large. This beta chain lies outside the target of a library built for alpha chains; its clone size means little. The rearrangement links TRBV3-1 to TRBJ2-7; TRBD1 might be the D (6 bases). The germline V gene has CDR1 LGHDT and CDR2 YNNKEL (reference sequence). V was trimmed by 7 bases and J by 7 bases, leaving 11 bases between them. This CDR3 contains 11 residues. The CDR3 DNA follows: TGTGCCAGCACCCTAGGGGGAGAGCAGTACTTC. Its translation is CASTLGGEQYF.

On this clonotype: Since the library was made to target alpha chains, this beta chain is a stray read and its abundance is not meaningful. The J gene is TRBJ2-5, the V gene TRBV4-3; D is ambiguous. CDR1 and CDR2 from the germline V gene are LGHNA and YSLEER. V was trimmed by 4 bases and J by 5 bases, leaving 20 bases between them. There are 16 residues in the CDR3. CDR3 nucleotides: TGCGCCAGCAGCCGCACAGCCCTTCAGCCGGCGGAGACCCAGTACTTC. Translated: CASSRTALQPAETQYF.

Notes on this clonotype: This beta chain represents an off-target read in a library built for alpha chains; its size is of limited meaning. The gene calls are TRBV19 and TRBJ1-5; TRBD1 agrees at 8 bases. Losses at the gene ends were 8 bases for V and 4 bases for J; bases not matched to a gene: 10. The length of the CDR3 is 15 residues. The germline V gene has CDR1 LNHDA and CDR2 SQIVND (reference sequence). Written as DNA, the CDR3 is TGTGCCAGTGGGATCGAGGACAGGGCTAATCAGCCCCAGCATTTT. As protein: CASGIEDRANQPQHF.

This clonotype is deemed large. This beta chain is an off-target read within a library intended for alpha chains, so its frequency means little. For the CDR3, the DNA is TGTGCCAGCAGCCGCGGGGGGGACTCTACCGGGGAGCTGTTTTTT. Its protein product is CASSRGGDSTGELFF. The rearrangement links TRBV7-2 to TRBJ2-2, with 9 bases fitting TRBD2. J gave up 5 bases and V 5 bases, and 6 bases lay outside the gene matches. CDR1 SGHTA and CDR2 FQGNSA come from the germline V gene. The CDR3 loop spans 15 amino acids.

This clonotype is labeled hyperexpanded. The library was built for alpha chains, so this beta chain is an off-target read and its size means little. The rearrangement uses TRBV5-1 and TRBJ1-1; D unclear. Trimming removed 3 bases from V and 4 bases from J, with 10 bases in between. CDR1 and CDR2 from the germline V gene are SGHRS and YFSETQ. The CDR3 sequence is 13 residues long. The CDR3 reads CASSSLVGTEAFF. The CDR3 DNA is TGCGCCAGCAGCTCCCTGGTAGGCACTGAAGCTTTCTTT.

Comments on this clonotype: As an off-target read in a library built for alpha chains, this beta chain has a frequency of little significance. J is TRBJ2-7 and V is TRBV7-2; D may be TRBD1 (5 bases). The germline gives CDR1 SGHTA, CDR2 FQGNSA. V was shortened by 1 base and J by 6 bases, with 13 bases between the two germline ends. The CDR3 extends over 14 amino acids. The CDR3 nucleotides are TGTGCCAGCAGCTTAGATCCAGGGTTTGGCGAGCAGTACTTC. It is translated as CASSLDPGFGEQYF.

Concerning this clonotype: The library was built for alpha chains, so this beta chain is an off-target read and its size means little. The chain employs TRBV24-1 and TRBJ2-1, with 11 bases identical to TRBD1. The J segment lost 10 bases and the V segment lost 5 bases, leaving 3 bases of the junction unmatched. The CDR3 contains 13 residues. In germline, CDR1 is KGHDR, CDR2 SFDVKD. The CDR3 here is CATSGDRGNEQFF. The CDR3 DNA sequence: TGTGCCACCAGTGGGGACAGGGGGAACGAGCAGTTCTTC.

This clonotype rates as large (0.1 to 1%). Because this beta chain is a stray read in a library intended to capture alpha chains, its abundance should not be given much weight. The chain has TRBV5-1 and TRBJ1-1; no clear D. The CDR3 is made up of 13 amino acids. Trimming shortened V by 5 bases and J by 1 base, and 9 bases separated the two germline ends. Germline CDR1 SGHRS, CDR2 YFSETQ. CDR3 sequence (DNA): TGCGCCAGCAGAGAGGGAGGGAACACTGAAGCTTTCTTT. Amino acid sequence: CASREGGNTEAFF.

Relative to its sample, this clonotype is hyperexpanded. With the library built for alpha chains, this beta chain is off target and its frequency is not meaningful. The genes are TRBV24-1 and TRBJ2-1; 7 positions agree with TRBD2. The CDR3 is 14 amino acids. With V trimmed by 3 bases and J by 2 bases, 0 bases remained unmatched. CDR1 and CDR2 (germline): KGHDR, SFDVKD. The CDR3 region is CATSDAGAYNEQFF. Written as DNA, the CDR3 is TGTGCCACCAGTGATGCGGGGGCCTACAATGAGCAGTTCTTC.

Comments on this clonotype: Being off target in a library aimed at alpha chains, this beta chain has a size of little meaning. The chain is built from TRBV18 and TRBJ2-7; 7 bases are a match to TRBD2. Trimming removed 3 bases from V and 2 bases from J; junction bases left unmatched: 4. Germline V gene lookup returns CDR1 KGHSH and CDR2 LQKENI. The CDR3 is 14 residues long. The CDR3 here is CASSPGTTTYEQYF. The CDR3 DNA sequence: TGTGCCAGCTCACCCGGGACTACCACCTACGAGCAGTACTTC. Supplemented by reference TRBV18 and TRBJ2-7, the full variable domain reads NAGVMQNPRHLVRRRGQEARLRCSPMKGHSHVYWYRQLPEEGLKFMVYLQKENIIDESGMPKERFSAEFPKEGPSILRIQQVVRGDSAAYFCASSPGTTTYEQYFGPGTRLTVT.

Concerning this clonotype itself: A read error may explain this, as a much larger clone is one base away. This beta chain represents an off-target read in a library built for alpha chains; its size is of limited meaning. The rearrangement links TRBV6-2 or TRBV6-3 to TRBJ2-3; 9 nucleotides match TRBD2. V was pared by 5 bases and J by 5 bases, with 14 bases of the junction left unmatched. Germline V gives CDR1 MNHEY, CDR2 SVGEGT. CDR3 length: 17 residues. The CDR3 protein is CASSLATSGSGLDTQYF. CDR3 nucleotides: TGTGCCAGCAGTCTCGCGACTAGCGGTTCAGGCCTAGATACGCAGTATTTT.

As to this clonotype: In a library made to pick up alpha chains, this beta chain is a stray read with a size that means little. This sequence joins TRBV20-1 and TRBJ1-1; D remains unclear. Germline V gene sequence: CDR1 DFQATT, CDR2 SNEGSKA (reference sequence). The ends were cut back, 4 bases at V and 1 base at J, with 7 bases in the middle. CDR3 length: 12 residues. The CDR3 loop reads CSATTRNTEAFF. Here the CDR3 DNA reads TGCAGTGCTACGACAAGGAACACTGAAGCTTTCTTT.

Turning to this clonotype: This beta chain is a stray read from a library made for alpha chains; its abundance is not meaningful. This rearrangement joins TRBV18 to TRBJ2-6, with D unclear. V shed 4 bases and J shed 2 bases, with 12 bases lying between them. The V gene's germline CDR1 is KGHSH and CDR2 LQKENI. This CDR3 comprises 16 residues. CDR3 region: CASSLSRRAGANVLTF. CDR3 nucleotide sequence: TGTGCCAGCTCACTCAGCAGGAGAGCTGGGGCCAACGTCCTGACTTTC.

As to this clonotype: Because this beta chain is a stray read in a library intended to capture alpha chains, its abundance should not be given much weight. The chain uses TRBV7-8 and TRBJ1-5; D is perhaps TRBD1 (5 bases). Germline CDR1 and CDR2: SGHVS and FQNEAQ. V was shortened by 3 bases and J by 3 bases, with 9 bases between the two germline ends. The CDR3 length is 14 residues. The CDR3 DNA reads TGTGCCAGCAGCTTGGGGACGGACAATCAGCCCCAGCATTTT. Protein sequence: CASSLGTDNQPQHF.

Remarks on this clonotype: Found in a library prepared for alpha chains, this beta chain is an off-target read, and its abundance has little meaning. This chain links TRBV11-2 with TRBJ1-1; D is possibly TRBD1 (5 bases). Trimming left V 4 bases short and J 4 bases short, with 10 bases between. Germline V gene lookup returns CDR1 SGHAT and CDR2 FQNNGV. CDR3 length equals 13 residues. The chain's CDR3 is CASSWGTATEAFF. The CDR3 coding sequence is TGTGCCAGCAGCTGGGGCACAGCCACTGAAGCTTTCTTT.

By share, this clonotype ranks as large. A library made for alpha chains picked up this beta chain off target, so its size means little. This chain links TRBV20-1 with TRBJ2-3; D ambiguous. This CDR3 region has 11 residues. Trimming stripped 1 base from V and 3 bases from J, with 2 bases between. Germline lookup yields CDR1 DFQATT and CDR2 SNEGSKA (reference sequence). The DNA for the CDR3 is TGCAGTGCTAGAGTTACAGATACGCAGTATTTT. Translating gives CSARVTDTQYF.